Listed below are T cell receptor beta chains from one sample, sequenced in a study of control samples from healthy donors and cancer patients. Clones were read by immunoSEQ multiplex PCR, and TCRdb kept only the in-frame ones, dropping some. The sample holds approximately 87,000 clones; about 86% are singletons and the top ten take about 1.3%. Sequencing input: blood. These receptors were collected from a woman aged 45-60 years in good health. Both conserved end residues are part of each CDR3. The D gene is left open where the match is weak. Part of the rows lack a size; the others show once, few, many or a class for expanded clones.

d_call,clone_size,v_call,j_call,cdr3_nt,cdr3_aa
-,-,TRBV3-1/TRBV3-2,TRBJ2-5,TGTGCCAGCAGCCAAGGTCCAGCGGGCCAGACCCAGTACTTC,CASSQGPAGQTQYF
-,once,TRBV4-1,TRBJ2-3,TGCGCCAGCAGCCAAGATACCAGGTTCTACACAGATACGCAGTATTTT,CASSQDTRFYTDTQYF
TRBD2,-,TRBV7-3,TRBJ2-2,TGTGCCAGCAGCTTACTCCCCGGGAGGATTCCCGGGGAGCTGTTTTTT,CASSLLPGRIPGELFF
-,-,TRBV28,TRBJ2-2,TGTGCCAGCAGTTTAGCACAGAATACCGGGGAGCTGTTTTTT,CASSLAQNTGELFF
-,-,TRBV7-2,TRBJ1-1,TGTGCCAGCAGCTTGTTTGGCCTGAACACTGAAGCTTTCTTT,CASSLFGLNTEAFF
-,-,TRBV29-1,TRBJ1-4,TGCAGCGCCCGTTCGGGGTCAACTAATGAAAAACTGTTTTTT,CSARSGSTNEKLFF
TRBD2,-,TRBV2,TRBJ2-3,TGTGCCAGCAGCCTAGCGGGAGTGAGGACAGATACGCAGTATTTT,CASSLAGVRTDTQYF
TRBD1,-,TRBV12-5,TRBJ2-2,TGTGCTAGTGGTTTGACAGGGGGCAAGGCCGGGGAGCTGTTTTTT,CASGLTGGKAGELFF
TRBD2,-,TRBV11-3,TRBJ2-1,TGTGCCAGCAGCCCAGGGGGGACTAGCCCCTACAATGAGCAGTTCTTC,CASSPGGTSPYNEQFF
-,-,TRBV6-6,TRBJ2-7,TGTGCCGGCAGTTACTCAGCAGGGCCCTACGAGCAGTACTTC,CAGSYSAGPYEQYF
TRBD1,-,TRBV2,TRBJ2-7,TGTGCCAGCAGTGATAGGGACAGCTCCTACGAGCAGTACTTC,CASSDRDSSYEQYF
-,-,TRBV4-1,TRBJ1-1,TGCGCCAGCAGCCACCGGGGTGAGAACACTGAAGCTTTCTTT,CASSHRGENTEAFF
-,-,TRBV19,TRBJ1-3,TGTGCCAGTACCATACTCAGGGAGGGAAACACCATATATTTT,CASTILREGNTIYF
TRBD1,-,TRBV6-2/TRBV6-3,TRBJ1-1,TGTGCCAGCAGTTCCCGGTGGACAGGGGGGGTCACTGAAGCTTTCTTT,CASSSRWTGGVTEAFF
TRBD1,-,TRBV7-9,TRBJ2-7,TGTGCCAGCAGCGCCGGGTCGGGACAGGGACATAACTACGAGCAGTACTTC,CASSAGSGQGHNYEQYF
-,-,TRBV5-1,TRBJ2-3,TGCGCCAGCAGCTATACCCAGGGGTTAGGCACAGATACGCAGTATTTT,CASSYTQGLGTDTQYF
TRBD1,-,TRBV9,TRBJ2-5,TGTGCCAGCAGCGAGGCGCCGACAGGGGGCCGGCGGGAGACCCAGTACTTC,CASSEAPTGGRRETQYF
-,-,TRBV10-3,TRBJ2-6,TGTGCCCTGCGACGGGAGCTCCCCTCTGGGGCCAACGTCCTGACTTTC,CALRRELPSGANVLTF
-,-,TRBV7-9,TRBJ1-5,TGTGCCAGCAGTGAAGGCCAGGGCAATCAGCCCCAGCATTTT,CASSEGQGNQPQHF
-,-,TRBV6-2/TRBV6-3,TRBJ2-7,TGTGCCAGCAGTTACTCTGCAGGGGGGTCCTACGAGCAGTACTTC,CASSYSAGGSYEQYF
-,-,TRBV14,TRBJ2-2,TGTGCCAGCAGCTTTATTACCGGGGAGCTGTTTTTT,CASSFITGELFF
TRBD2,few,TRBV6-5,TRBJ2-5,TGTGCCAGCAGTCTCCGGACTAGACAAGAGACCCAGTACTTC,CASSLRTRQETQYF
TRBD1,once,TRBV3-1/TRBV3-2,TRBJ1-6,TGTGCCAGCAGCCAAGATGGCCGACAGGGATTGGGGTTGAGGGGCGGTAATTCACCCCTCCACTTT,CASSQDGRQGLGLRGGNSPLHF
TRBD2,-,TRBV3-1/TRBV3-2,TRBJ2-3,TGTGCCAGCAGCCCCGGACTAGCGGTGCAGTATTTT,CASSPGLAVQYF
TRBD1,-,TRBV19,TRBJ2-3,TGTGCCAGTACCCTGGGACAGGGGGATGGAGATACGCAGTATTTT,CASTLGQGDGDTQYF
-,-,TRBV28,TRBJ1-1,TGTGCCAGCAGTTTATTTAACGGGGGAGGAATGAACACTGAAGCTTTCTTT,CASSLFNGGGMNTEAFF
TRBD2,once,TRBV6-2/TRBV6-3,TRBJ2-1,TGTGCCAGCAGTCTCCGGAGGTCGATAGCGGGATTATACAATGAGCAGTTCTTC,CASSLRRSIAGLYNEQFF
-,-,TRBV6-5,TRBJ1-3,TGTGCCAGCATGGAAGTAGTAGGGGCAGGAAACACCATATATTTT,CASMEVVGAGNTIYF
TRBD1,-,TRBV28,TRBJ2-7,TGTGCCAGCACAAGGGGGCCGTACGAGCAGTACTTC,CASTRGPYEQYF
TRBD1,-,TRBV6-5,TRBJ2-1,TGTGCCAGCAGTTACGACAGGGGGCTCTACAATGAGCAGTTCTTC,CASSYDRGLYNEQFF
-,-,TRBV7-3,TRBJ2-7,TGTGCCAGCAGCCGCGACTCCGCTCAATCCTACGAGCAGTACTTC,CASSRDSAQSYEQYF
TRBD1,-,TRBV27,TRBJ2-6,TGTGCCACCACCGGGGACAGGGGGCCTCTCTCTGGGGCCAACGTCCTGACTTTC,CATTGDRGPLSGANVLTF
-,-,TRBV9,TRBJ2-3,TGTGCCAGCAGCGCCGAAGGAAGGACCCCCGTATCTGATACGCAGTATTTT,CASSAEGRTPVSDTQYF
-,-,TRBV7-3,TRBJ2-3,TGTGCCAGCAGCGAAGGGAGCACAGATACGCAGTATTTT,CASSEGSTDTQYF
-,-,TRBV15,TRBJ1-2,TGTGCCACCAGGGGGCGGGTGGACTATGGCTACACCTTC,CATRGRVDYGYTF
TRBD1,-,TRBV5-8,TRBJ2-7,TGTGCCAGCAGCTTAAGTCCGGGACAGGGATGGCGACGGCTCTACGAGCAGTACTTC,CASSLSPGQGWRRLYEQYF
-,once,TRBV14,TRBJ2-3,TGTGCCAGCAGCCATCCCTTAGGGGGCACAGATACGCAGTATTTT,CASSHPLGGTDTQYF
-,-,TRBV7-9,TRBJ1-6,TGTGCCAGCAGCTTAGACTGGGGATCACCCCTCCACTTT,CASSLDWGSPLHF
TRBD2,-,TRBV7-3,TRBJ2-3,TGTGCCAGCAGCTCCCTTAGGGGTAGCGGGCCCCTGGATACGCAGTATTTT,CASSSLRGSGPLDTQYF
TRBD2,-,TRBV7-6,TRBJ2-1,TGTGCCAGCAGCTCCCTAGCCCGGGGGGGTGCAGGTGAGCAGTTCTTC,CASSSLARGGAGEQFF
-,-,TRBV18,TRBJ2-3,TGTGCCAGCTCACCCCAGGGTATCGCAGATACGCAGTATTTT,CASSPQGIADTQYF
TRBD2,-,TRBV6-1,TRBJ2-3,TGTGCCAGCAGTGAATCGTCTAGCGGGGGCACAGATACGCAGTATTTT,CASSESSSGGTDTQYF
-,-,TRBV6-2/TRBV6-3,TRBJ2-7,TGTGCCAGCAGTCCCAGGGCGGGATATGAGCAGTACTTC,CASSPRAGYEQYF
TRBD2,-,TRBV3-1/TRBV3-2,TRBJ2-5,TGTGCCAGCAGCCAAGAAGGACTAGCGGGAGAAGAGACCCAGTACTTC,CASSQEGLAGEETQYF
-,-,TRBV5-4,TRBJ2-3,TGTGCCAGCAGCTTGGAAGAAGATACGCAGTATTTT,CASSLEEDTQYF
TRBD2,-,TRBV27,TRBJ2-3,TGTGCCAGCAGATCTCATGAGCGGGAACAAGATACGCAGTATTTT,CASRSHEREQDTQYF
-,few,TRBV9,TRBJ2-1,TGTGCCAGCAGCGTAGTCGGATCCCCGGGTGGAAATGAGCAGTTCTTC,CASSVVGSPGGNEQFF
-,-,TRBV5-1,TRBJ1-3,TGCGCCAGCAGCCCGACTACAGGGAACTCTGGAAACACCATATATTTT,CASSPTTGNSGNTIYF
-,-,TRBV2,TRBJ1-1,TGTGCCAGCAGTGGCAGACGGGAATTGAACACTGAAGCTTTCTTT,CASSGRRELNTEAFF
-,once,TRBV28,TRBJ1-2,TGTGCCAGCAACGACCCGAGAGCTATAAACTATGGCTACACCTTC,CASNDPRAINYGYTF
TRBD2,-,TRBV7-9,TRBJ2-1,TGTGCCAGCAGCACCTCGGGACTAGCGGGATTGAATGAGCAGTTCTTC,CASSTSGLAGLNEQFF
-,-,TRBV7-7,TRBJ1-1,TGTGCCAGCAGCTTCGCTACAAACACTGAAGCTTTCTTT,CASSFATNTEAFF
-,-,TRBV10-2,TRBJ1-1,TGCGCCAGCAGTGAGTCGACAGCCACTGAAGCTTTCTTT,CASSESTATEAFF
TRBD2,-,TRBV6-4,TRBJ2-1,TGTGCCAGCATTCGAAGATATGTGAGGGAGGGCCACCATGAGCAGTTCTTC,CASIRRYVREGHHEQFF
-,-,TRBV5-1,TRBJ2-1,TGCGCCAGCAGCTCCGGACTGAACAATGAGCAGTTCTTC,CASSSGLNNEQFF
-,-,TRBV11-3,TRBJ2-7,TGTGCCAGCAGCATAACAGGATACGAGCAGTACTTC,CASSITGYEQYF
TRBD1,-,TRBV11-3,TRBJ1-5,TGTGCCAGCAGCTTCGACAGGGACCAGCCCCAGCATTTT,CASSFDRDQPQHF
-,-,TRBV14,TRBJ1-3,TGTGCCAGCAGCCAAGTGGGGGCGTTTGGAAACACCATATATTTT,CASSQVGAFGNTIYF
-,-,TRBV6-2/TRBV6-3,TRBJ2-7,TGTGCCAGCAGTTACTCGATTGGTGGGAGTAGCTCCTACGAGCAGTACTTC,CASSYSIGGSSSYEQYF
-,-,TRBV19,TRBJ2-3,TGTGCCAGTAGTCCCAGCACAGATACGCAGTATTTT,CASSPSTDTQYF